Here is one T cell receptor (beta chain) with its context. This sample is drawn from a study of blood T cell repertoires in COVID-19. The CDR3 sequence is 16 residues long. Germline loops: CDR1 LNHNV, CDR2 YYDKDF (reference sequence). Trimming pared 4 bases from V and 4 bases from J, leaving 20 bases between. Profiled with immunoSEQ multiplex PCR; TCRdb holds only in-frame clones, not every one. The table includes hundreds of thousands of clones, around nine tenths detected once. The chain recombines TRBV15 with TRBJ2-7; D unresolved. Source material: peripheral blood. This receptor was identified in a woman in her 70s with COVID-19, enrolled during active disease. CDR3 sequence (DNA): TGTGCCACCAGCAAAGATTGGGCCGGTCCAGGTTACGAGCAGTACTTC. It specifies CATSKDWAGPGYEQYF.